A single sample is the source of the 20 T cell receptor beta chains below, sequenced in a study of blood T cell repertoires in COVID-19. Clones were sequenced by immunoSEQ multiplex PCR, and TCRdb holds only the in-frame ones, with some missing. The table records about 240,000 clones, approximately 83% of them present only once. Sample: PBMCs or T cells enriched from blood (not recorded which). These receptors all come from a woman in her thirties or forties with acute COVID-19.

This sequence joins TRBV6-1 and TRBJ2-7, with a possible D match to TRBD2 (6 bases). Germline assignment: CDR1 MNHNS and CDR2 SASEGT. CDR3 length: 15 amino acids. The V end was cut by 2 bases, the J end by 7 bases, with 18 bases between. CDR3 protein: CASSELGGQSGEQYF. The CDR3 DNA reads TGTGCCAGCAGTGAACTTGGAGGGCAAAGCGGTGAGCAGTACTTC.

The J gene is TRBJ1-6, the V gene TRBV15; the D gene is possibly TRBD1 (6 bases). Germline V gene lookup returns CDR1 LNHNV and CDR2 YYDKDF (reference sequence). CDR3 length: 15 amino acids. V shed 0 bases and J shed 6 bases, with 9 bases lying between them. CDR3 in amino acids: CATSRDPRGNSPLHF. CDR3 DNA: TGTGCCACCAGCAGAGATCCCAGGGGTAATTCACCCCTCCACTTT. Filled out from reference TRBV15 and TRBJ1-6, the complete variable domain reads DAMVIQNPRYQVTQFGKPVTLSCSQTLNHNVMYWYQQKSSQAPKLLFHYYDKDFNNEADTPDNFQSRRPNTSFCFLDIRSPGLGDTAMYLCATSRDPRGNSPLHFGNGTRLTVT.

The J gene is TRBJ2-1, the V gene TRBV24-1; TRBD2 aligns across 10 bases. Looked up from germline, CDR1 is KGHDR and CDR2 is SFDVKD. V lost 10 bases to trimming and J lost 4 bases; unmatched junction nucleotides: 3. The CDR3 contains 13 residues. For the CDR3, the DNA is TGTGCCACGGGGACTAGCGTTTACAATGAGCAGTTCTTC. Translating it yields CATGTSVYNEQFF.

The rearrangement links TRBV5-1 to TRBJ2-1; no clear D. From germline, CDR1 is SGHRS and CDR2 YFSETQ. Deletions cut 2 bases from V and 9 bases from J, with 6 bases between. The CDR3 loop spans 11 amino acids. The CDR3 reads CASSFGSEQFF. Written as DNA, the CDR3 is TGCGCCAGCAGCTTCGGGTCTGAGCAGTTCTTC.

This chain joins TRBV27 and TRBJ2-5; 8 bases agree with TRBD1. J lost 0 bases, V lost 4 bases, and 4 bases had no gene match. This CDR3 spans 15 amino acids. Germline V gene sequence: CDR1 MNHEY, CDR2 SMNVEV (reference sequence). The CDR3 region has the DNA TGTGCCAGCAGTTGGGGGACAGGCTACCAAGAGACCCAGTACTTC. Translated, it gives CASSWGTGYQETQYF.

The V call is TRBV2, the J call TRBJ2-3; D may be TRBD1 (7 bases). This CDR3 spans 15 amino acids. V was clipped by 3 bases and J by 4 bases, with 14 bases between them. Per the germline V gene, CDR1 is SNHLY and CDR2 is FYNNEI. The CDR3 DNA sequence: TGTGCCAGCAGTGAGCTGGCAGGGGGGTCAGATACGCAGTATTTT. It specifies CASSELAGGSDTQYF.

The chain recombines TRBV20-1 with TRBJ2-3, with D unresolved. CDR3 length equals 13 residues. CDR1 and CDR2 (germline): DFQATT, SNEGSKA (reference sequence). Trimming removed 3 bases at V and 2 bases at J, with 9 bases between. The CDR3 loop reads CSASKPFTDTQYF. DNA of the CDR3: TGCAGTGCTAGTAAGCCTTTCACAGATACGCAGTATTTT.

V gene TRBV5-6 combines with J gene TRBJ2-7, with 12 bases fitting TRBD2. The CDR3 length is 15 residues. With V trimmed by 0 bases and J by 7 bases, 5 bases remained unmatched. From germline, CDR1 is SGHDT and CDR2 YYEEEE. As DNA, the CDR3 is TGTGCCAGCAGCTTGGTACTAGCGGGAGGAGGAGAGCAGTACTTC. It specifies CASSLVLAGGGEQYF.

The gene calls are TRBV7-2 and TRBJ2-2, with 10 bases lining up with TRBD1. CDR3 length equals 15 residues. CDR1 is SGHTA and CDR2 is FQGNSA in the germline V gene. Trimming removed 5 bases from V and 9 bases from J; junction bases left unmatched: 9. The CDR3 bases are TGTGCCAGCAGCCACCCCCGGGACAGGGGCAGGGAGCTGTTTTTT. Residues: CASSHPRDRGRELFF.

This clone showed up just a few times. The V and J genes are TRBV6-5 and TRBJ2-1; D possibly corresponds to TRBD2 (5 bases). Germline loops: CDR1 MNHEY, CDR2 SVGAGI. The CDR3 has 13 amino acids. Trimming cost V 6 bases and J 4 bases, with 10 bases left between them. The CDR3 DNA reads TGTGCCAGCAGCAGTAGCGCGTACAATGAGCAGTTCTTC. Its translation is CASSSSAYNEQFF.

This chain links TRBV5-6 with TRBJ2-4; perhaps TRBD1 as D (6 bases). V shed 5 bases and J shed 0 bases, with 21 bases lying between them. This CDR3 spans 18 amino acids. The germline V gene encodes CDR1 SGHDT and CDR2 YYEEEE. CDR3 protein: CASRVRTARQVAKNIQYF. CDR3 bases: TGTGCCAGCAGGGTAAGGACAGCCCGGCAGGTAGCCAAAAACATTCAGTACTTC.

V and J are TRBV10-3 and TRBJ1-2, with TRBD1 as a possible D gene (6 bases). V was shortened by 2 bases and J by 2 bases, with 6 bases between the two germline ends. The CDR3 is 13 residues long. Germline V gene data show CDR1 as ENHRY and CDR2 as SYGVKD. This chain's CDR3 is CAISEDRNYGYTF. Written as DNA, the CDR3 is TGTGCCATCAGTGAGGACAGGAACTATGGCTACACCTTC.

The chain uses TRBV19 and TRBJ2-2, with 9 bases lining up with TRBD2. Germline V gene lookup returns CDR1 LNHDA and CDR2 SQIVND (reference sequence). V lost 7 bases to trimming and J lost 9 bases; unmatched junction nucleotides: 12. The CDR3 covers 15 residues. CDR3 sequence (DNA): TGTGCCAGTAAAGGGACTAGCACCTTTCACTGGGAGCTGTTTTTT. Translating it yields CASKGTSTFHWELFF.

The CDR3 DNA reads as TGTGCCAGCCGTGCTGAGAGTACCTACTCCTACGAGCAGTACTTC. It yields the protein CASRAESTYSYEQYF. V gene TRBV18 combines with J gene TRBJ2-7; D is unresolved. This CDR3 is 15 amino acids long. V was cut by 8 bases and J by 0 bases, with 17 bases left in between. Germline V CDR1 and CDR2: KGHSH, LQKENI.

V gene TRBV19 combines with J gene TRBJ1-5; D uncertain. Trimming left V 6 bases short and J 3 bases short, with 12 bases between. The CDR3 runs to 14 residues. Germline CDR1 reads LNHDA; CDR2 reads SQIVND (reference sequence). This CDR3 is CASSPGSFNQPQHF. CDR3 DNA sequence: TGTGCCAGTAGCCCCGGGAGTTTCAATCAGCCCCAGCATTTT. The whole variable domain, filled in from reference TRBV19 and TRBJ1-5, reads DGGITQSPKYLFRKEGQNVTLSCEQNLNHDAMYWYRQDPGQGLRLIYYSQIVNDFQKGDIAEGYSVSREKKESFPLTVTSAQKNPTAFYLCASSPGSFNQPQHFGDGTRLSIL.

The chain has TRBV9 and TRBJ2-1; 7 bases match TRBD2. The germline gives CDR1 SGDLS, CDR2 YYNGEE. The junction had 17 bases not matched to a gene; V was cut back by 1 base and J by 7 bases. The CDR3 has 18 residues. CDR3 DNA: TGTGCCAGCAGCGTATACGCCCAGTTGGGAGGGCCGCGGAATGAGCAGTTCTTC. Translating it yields CASSVYAQLGGPRNEQFF.

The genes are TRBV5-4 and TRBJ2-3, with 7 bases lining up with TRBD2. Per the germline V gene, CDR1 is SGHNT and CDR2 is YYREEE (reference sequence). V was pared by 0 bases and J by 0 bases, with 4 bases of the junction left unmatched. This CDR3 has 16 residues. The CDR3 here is CASSLAGRTSTDTQYF. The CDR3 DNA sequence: TGTGCCAGCAGCTTGGCCGGGAGGACTAGCACAGATACGCAGTATTTT.

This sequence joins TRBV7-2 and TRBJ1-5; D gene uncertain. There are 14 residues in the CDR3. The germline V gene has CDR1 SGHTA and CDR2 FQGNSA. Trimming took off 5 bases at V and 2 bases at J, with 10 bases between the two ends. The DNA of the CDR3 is TGTGCCAGCAGCCTGCGGTTGCGCAATCAGCCCCAGCATTTT. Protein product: CASSLRLRNQPQHF.

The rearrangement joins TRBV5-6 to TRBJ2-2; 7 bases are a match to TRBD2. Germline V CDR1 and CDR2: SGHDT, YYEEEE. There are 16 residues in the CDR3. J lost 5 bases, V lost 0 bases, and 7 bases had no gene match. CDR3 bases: TGTGCCAGCAGCTTGGGTCCCGGGGAGGGGACCGGGGAGCTGTTTTTT. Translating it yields CASSLGPGEGTGELFF.

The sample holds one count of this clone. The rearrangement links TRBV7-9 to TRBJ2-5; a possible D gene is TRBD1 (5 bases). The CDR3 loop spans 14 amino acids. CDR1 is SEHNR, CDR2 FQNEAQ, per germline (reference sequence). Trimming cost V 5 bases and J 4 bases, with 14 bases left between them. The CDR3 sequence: CASSQLTVRETQYF. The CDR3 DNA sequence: TGTGCCAGCAGCCAACTGACAGTCCGAGAGACCCAGTACTTC.